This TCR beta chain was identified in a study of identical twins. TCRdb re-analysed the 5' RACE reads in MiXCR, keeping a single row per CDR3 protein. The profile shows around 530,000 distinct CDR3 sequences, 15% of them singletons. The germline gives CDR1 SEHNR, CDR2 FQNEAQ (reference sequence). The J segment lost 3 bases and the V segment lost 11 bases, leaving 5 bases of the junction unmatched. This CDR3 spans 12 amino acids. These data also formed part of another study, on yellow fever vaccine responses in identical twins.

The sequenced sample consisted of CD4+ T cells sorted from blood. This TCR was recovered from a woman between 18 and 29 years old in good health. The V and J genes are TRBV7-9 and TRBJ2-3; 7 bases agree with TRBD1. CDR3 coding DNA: TGTGCCTCCCGGGACAGAACAGATACGCAGTATTTT. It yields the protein CASRDRTDTQYF.